Listed here are 6 T cell receptor beta chains from one sample, sequenced in a study of cytomegalovirus exposure and HLA in healthy donors. Using immunoSEQ multiplex PCR, the repertoire was profiled, and TCRdb retains in-frame clones only, with some absent. The data hold over 150,000 clones, with roughly 90% observed a single time. The sequencing input was PBMCs. These TCRs come from a woman between 18 and 30 years old in good health and CMV-seronegative.

The chain combines TRBV5-6 with TRBJ2-1; TRBD1 matches at 7 bases. This CDR3 has 15 amino acids. CDR1 is SGHDT and CDR2 is YYEEEE in the germline V gene. V was pared by 6 bases and J by 9 bases, with 15 bases of the junction left unmatched. CDR3 in DNA: TGTGCCAGCACCTCGTACAATACAGGGGCAGGTGAGCAGTTCTTC. It is translated as CASTSYNTGAGEQFF.

The chain recombines TRBV7-6 with TRBJ1-1; D perhaps matches TRBD1 (5 bases). The CDR3 has 16 amino acids. With 5 bases removed from V and 7 bases from J, the gap between germline ends came to 23 bases. Germline-derived CDR1 and CDR2 are SGHVS and FNYEAQ. The CDR3: CASSHLGRGEHGEAFF. CDR3 nucleotides: TGTGCCAGCAGCCACCTAGGGCGGGGGGAGCATGGTGAAGCTTTCTTT.

The J gene is TRBJ2-2, the V gene TRBV4-3; 10 bases are shared with TRBD2. With 0 bases clipped from V and 4 bases from J, the junction kept 17 bases outside the gene matches. Germline-derived CDR1 and CDR2 are LGHNA and YSLEER. This CDR3 spans 21 amino acids. As DNA, the CDR3 is TGCGCCAGCAGCCAAGATCTTATTGTGGGGGTGAGCGGGAGGGCCACCGGGGAGCTGTTTTTT. Translated, it gives CASSQDLIVGVSGRATGELFF.

The CDR3 spells CASSSWETGPTGELFF. DNA of the CDR3: TGTGCCAGCAGTTCGTGGGAGACGGGTCCGACCGGGGAGCTGTTTTTT. The V call is TRBV27, the J call TRBJ2-2; the D gene is possibly TRBD2 (5 bases). The ends were cut back, 4 bases at V and 5 bases at J, with 17 bases in the middle. Germline V lookup: CDR1 MNHEY, CDR2 SMNVEV (reference sequence). This CDR3 has 16 amino acids.

This chain uses TRBV29-1 with TRBJ2-5; D is perhaps TRBD1 (6 bases). The germline CDR1 and CDR2 sequences are SQVTM and ANQGSEA. V was pared by 6 bases and J by 3 bases, with 26 bases between. The CDR3 spans 17 residues. CDR3 region: CSVLPFPGHMEEETQYF. CDR3 in DNA: TGCAGCGTCTTGCCGTTTCCGGGACACATGGAGGAAGAGACCCAGTACTTC.

The chain couples TRBV4-2 to TRBJ1-2; 7 bases are shared with TRBD1. The CDR3 runs 18 residues. V gave up 4 bases and J gave up 3 bases; unmatched junction bases: 17. The V gene's germline CDR1 is LGHNA and CDR2 YNFKEQ. The CDR3 DNA is TGTGCCAGCAGCCCAGCGACTCACAGGGGTACTGGGTACTATGGCTACACCTTC. It codes for CASSPATHRGTGYYGYTF.